The T cell receptor beta chain described here comes from a study of shared clonotypes between healthy human individuals. Study outcomes and limitations: Owing to a small donor count, the genetic and exposure-history diversity represented was limited.

The germline V and J ends were trimmed by 4 bases and 0 bases, with 10 bases remaining between them. The germline V gene encodes CDR1 MNHEY and CDR2 SMNVEV (reference sequence). The CDR3 covers 15 residues. Per the original methods: Junction-only sequences without quality scores came from ImmunoSEQ, so filtering differed. Clones were read by immunoSEQ multiplex PCR, and TCRdb kept only the in-frame ones, dropping some. V, J and clone size derive from that table, while D and trimming were established from the DNA sequence. The sample carries approximately 480,000 clones, 75% to 80% recorded once. Worth noting for this clone: Its specificity is not known.

V is TRBV27 and J is TRBJ1-3; a possible D gene is TRBD1 (5 bases). The sample was PBMCs. The sequence was obtained from a woman in her thirties or forties in good health. Some clones in this sample may be carry-over from other donors' samples. The CDR3, as DNA: TGTGCCAGCAGTTCCCCGACAGTCTCTGGAAACACCATATATTTT. Its translation is CASSSPTVSGNTIYF.